One sample yielded the 3 T cell receptor beta chains listed below, sequenced in a study of technical replicates of blood from a handful of donors. Clones were sequenced by immunoSEQ multiplex PCR, and TCRdb holds only the in-frame ones, with some missing. Altogether 80,000 to 90,000 clones are present, about 95% being singletons, with the ten largest covering around 0.25%. Sequencing was done on a sample of T cells isolated from PBMCs. These TCRs come from a human donor in good health.

Points on this clone: Germline is not matched at one junction end, which may reflect a read error. The genes are TRBV7-7 and TRBJ2-5; 7 bases match TRBD1. Per the germline V gene, CDR1 is SSHAT and CDR2 is FNYEAQ (reference sequence). The CDR3 extends over 13 amino acids. The CDR3 region is CASSLGQEETQYF. CDR3 sequence (DNA): TGTGCTAGCAGCCTCGGACAGGAAGAGACCCAGTACTTC.

This clone was seen once. The chain is built from TRBV27 and TRBJ2-1, with D perhaps matching TRBD2 (5 bases). Trimming left V 3 bases short and J 0 bases short, with 6 bases between. The CDR3 runs to 14 residues. CDR1 is MNHEY, CDR2 SMNVEV, per germline (reference sequence). The CDR3 region is CASSFGNSYNEQFF. The DNA of the CDR3 is TGTGCCAGCAGTTTCGGGAACTCCTACAATGAGCAGTTCTTC.

The chain is built from TRBV28 and TRBJ1-4; no firm D call. CDR1 MDHEN and CDR2 SYDVKM come from the germline V gene. V was clipped by 3 bases and J by 0 bases, with 5 bases between them. This CDR3 is 14 amino acids long. The CDR3 DNA reads TGTGCCAGCAGTTTCCCTGCAACTAATGAAAAACTGTTTTTT. Translating it yields CASSFPATNEKLFF.